This T cell receptor beta chain stems from a study of T cell responses to AZD1222 COVID-19 vaccine. Whole-study findings and limits: Spike-specific TCR breadth and depth rose after two AZD1222 doses.

The CDR3 consists of 15 residues. Germline assignment: CDR1 SNHLY and CDR2 FYNNEI. Unmatched junction bases numbered 7, after V lost 6 bases and J lost 3 bases. The repertoire was sequenced with immunoSEQ multiplex PCR; TCRdb's copy has only in-frame clones and lacks some. In the table there are 180,000 or so clones, around 92% of which are singletons. Worth noting for this clone: The antigen is not known.

The TCR sequence derives from an adult who received the AZD1222 COVID-19 vaccine. The V and J genes are TRBV2 and TRBJ2-1; 8 bases agree with TRBD1. The material was peripheral blood, obtained 28 days after the second AZD1222 dose. CDR3 sequence reads: CASSMDRAFYNEQFF. CDR3 DNA sequence: TGTGCCAGCAGCATGGACAGGGCGTTCTACAATGAGCAGTTCTTC.